Each of the 22 T cell receptor beta chains below was sequenced from the same sample in a study of human CD8 memory T cell subsets. Generation of TCR beta libraries used UMI-labeled 5' RACE. For each CDR3 protein, TCRdb gives one entry from its re-call of the 5' RACE reads, without DNA. This repertoire comprises 6,200 or so distinct CDR3 sequences; its ten largest clones make up about 22%. The material sequenced was CD8+ stem-like memory T cells (TSCM and TCM) sorted from PBMCs. Indicated subset: stem-like memory CD8 T cells (TSTEM), CCR7+ PD-1- TIGIT-. These TCRs come from a human donor in good health.

Measured by frequency, this clonotype is medium-sized. The chain employs TRBV9 and TRBJ1-2; the TCRdb D gene call, TRBD1, has no DNA to confirm it. This CDR3 spans 12 amino acids. Germline CDR1 and CDR2: SGDLS and YYNGEE. CDR3: CASSPGGGGYTF.

The chain combines TRBV4-1 with TRBJ2-3; the D call from TCRdb, TRBD2, cannot be confirmed without DNA. CDR3 size: 16 residues. The germline gives CDR1 MGHRA, CDR2 YSYEKL. The CDR3 sequence is CASSQEASGVEDTQYF.

This chain links TRBV28 with TRBJ1-3. CDR3 size: 15 residues. CDR1 MDHEN and CDR2 SYDVKM come from the germline V gene. CDR3: CASSPTVNSGNTIYF.

J is TRBJ2-3 and V is TRBV10-1. In germline, CDR1 is WNHNN, CDR2 SYGVQD (reference sequence). This CDR3 spans 14 amino acids. This CDR3 reads CASSESSEPDTQYF.

The rearrangement links TRBV5-6 to TRBJ2-2. Germline CDR1 and CDR2: SGHDT and YYEEEE. The CDR3 is made up of 14 amino acids. The CDR3 here is CASSMTRNTGELFF.

The chain carries TRBV18 and TRBJ2-7. This CDR3 is built from 13 residues. CDR1 and CDR2 (germline): KGHSH, LQKENI. The CDR3 reads CASSPRGGYEQYF.

The chain links TRBV20-1 to TRBJ1-2; the TRBD1 assignment by TCRdb is unverifiable without DNA. There are 16 residues in the CDR3. Germline V lookup: CDR1 DFQATT, CDR2 SNEGSKA (reference sequence). The CDR3 is CSAPPLYRGLGYGYTF.

The CDR3 spells CASIGREDSYEQYF. J is TRBJ2-7 and V is TRBV7-9; TCRdb designates TRBD1, a call that cannot be tested without DNA. The CDR3 runs 14 residues. CDR1 and CDR2 from the germline V gene are SEHNR and FQNEAQ (reference sequence).

The J gene is TRBJ2-1, the V gene TRBV27; without DNA, the TCRdb call of TRBD1 cannot be checked. Germline V gene data show CDR1 as MNHEY and CDR2 as SMNVEV (reference sequence). The CDR3 runs to 16 residues. The CDR3: CASSSYREQTYNEQFF.

This clonotype registers medium-sized by frequency. The chain uses TRBV6-2 or TRBV6-3 and TRBJ1-5; absent DNA, TCRdb's TRBD1 call cannot be checked. Per germline, CDR1 MNHEY and CDR2 SVGEGT. The CDR3 consists of 18 residues. The CDR3 loop reads CASSFSGTGTIGNQPQHF.

This chain joins TRBV6-5 and TRBJ2-7; TCRdb's D call of TRBD2 is untestable without DNA. The germline gives CDR1 MNHEY, CDR2 SVGAGI. The CDR3 runs to 13 residues. CDR3 in amino acids: CASNDGLTYEQYF.

The V and J genes are TRBV7-9 and TRBJ2-3; there is no DNA to check the TCRdb D call of TRBD1. Germline-derived CDR1 and CDR2 are SEHNR and FQNEAQ (reference sequence). The length of the CDR3 is 12 residues. This chain's CDR3 is CASADRGDTQYF.

This clonotype is called medium-sized based on its frequency. The chain couples TRBV28 to TRBJ2-7; TCRdb outputs TRBD1, but without DNA this stays unchecked. The CDR3 extends over 16 amino acids. CDR1 is MDHEN, CDR2 SYDVKM, per germline. The CDR3 sequence: CASSLAGTGSPYEQYF.

The chain combines TRBV2 with TRBJ1-2; the TCRdb D gene call, TRBD1, has no DNA to confirm it. The CDR3 extends over 15 amino acids. CDR1 and CDR2 from the germline V gene are SNHLY and FYNNEI. Here the CDR3 reads CASRLQGGENYGYTF.

The genes are TRBV4-1 and TRBJ2-5; TCRdb designates TRBD1, a call that cannot be tested without DNA. The CDR3 has 15 amino acids. In germline, CDR1 is MGHRA, CDR2 YSYEKL. CDR3 loop: CASSQVRTGKETQYF.

V gene TRBV28 combines with J gene TRBJ2-3; absent DNA, TCRdb's TRBD1 call cannot be checked. This CDR3 comprises 15 residues. Germline V gives CDR1 MDHEN, CDR2 SYDVKM. The CDR3 region is CASSWGLTSTDTQYF.

The rearrangement uses TRBV28 and TRBJ2-7; the D gene TCRdb calls, TRBD2, cannot be checked with no DNA. The germline gives CDR1 MDHEN, CDR2 SYDVKM. The CDR3 is 14 residues long. CDR3: CASSSLAGVPEQYF.

The V and J genes are TRBV29-1 and TRBJ2-7; there is no DNA to check the TCRdb D call of TRBD1. CDR3 length equals 15 residues. The germline V gene has CDR1 SQVTM and CDR2 ANQGSEA. The CDR3 reads CSVELGGPSSYEQYF.

This clonotype registers medium-sized (0.01 to 0.1%) by frequency. V usage is TRBV27 and J usage is TRBJ1-2; TCRdb outputs TRBD1, but without DNA this stays unchecked. Germline CDR1 MNHEY, CDR2 SMNVEV (reference sequence). The CDR3 is made up of 15 amino acids. CDR3 in amino acids: CASSPRDSPSRGYTF.

In terms of frequency, this clonotype is large (0.1 to 1%). This sequence joins TRBV7-9 and TRBJ1-1; the TCRdb call, TRBD1, lacks DNA for checking. The CDR3 contains 12 residues. Germline V CDR1 and CDR2: SEHNR, FQNEAQ (reference sequence). CDR3 amino acids: CASSLGAAEAFF.

The genes are TRBV28 and TRBJ2-3. This CDR3 spans 14 amino acids. Germline values: CDR1 MDHEN, CDR2 SYDVKM. The CDR3 protein is CASRPRDSTDTQYF.

This clonotype ranks as medium-sized (0.01 to 0.1%) in terms of frequency. The chain has TRBV20-1 and TRBJ2-3. CDR3 length equals 17 residues. The V gene's germline CDR1 is DFQATT and CDR2 SNEGSKA (reference sequence). CDR3 region: CSAPQVEQAFSTDTQYF.